The table lists the clone carrying this TCR beta chain with a few counts. Its antigen is unidentified. The data originate from a study of cytomegalovirus exposure and HLA in healthy donors. Study results and caveats: In a later analysis, at a false discovery rate of 0.05, approximately 15,000 TCR beta sequences matched HLA alleles.

PCR primers comprised 60 Vbeta and 13 Jbeta primers. The table came from immunoSEQ multiplex PCR; TCRdb's copy has only in-frame clones and leaves some out. The sample lists 120,000 to 150,000 clones, less than 10% occurring once. This CDR3 has 15 residues. Trimming cost V 5 bases and J 7 bases; bases outside gene matches: 8. The germline V gene encodes CDR1 MDHEN and CDR2 SYDVKM. J is TRBJ2-1 and V is TRBV28; 10 nucleotides agree with TRBD1. The TCR comes from a male donor in good health and CMV-seronegative. The sample taken for sequencing was PBMCs. Here the CDR3 reads CASSPRDRGRNEQFF. Here the CDR3 DNA reads TGTGCCAGCAGTCCCCGGGACAGGGGTAGGAATGAGCAGTTCTTC.